This TCR beta chain was captured by sequencing in a study of cytomegalovirus exposure and HLA in healthy donors. This CDR3 has 18 residues. Germline assignment: CDR1 LGHNA and CDR2 YNFKEQ. V trimming: 4 bases; J trimming: 1 base; junction bases outside the gene matches: 12. In the PCR, 60 Vbeta and 13 Jbeta primers were used. The repertoire was sequenced with immunoSEQ multiplex PCR; TCRdb's copy has only in-frame clones and lacks some. The sample holds roughly 140,000 clones. The sample consisted of PBMCs. The rearrangement links TRBV4-2 to TRBJ2-2, with 7 bases that match TRBD1. The TCR comes from a man between 40 and 49 years old in good health and CMV-seronegative. The CDR3 sequence is CASSRDYPRQGNTGELFF. The DNA for the CDR3 is TGTGCCAGCAGCCGAGACTATCCGAGACAGGGGAACACCGGGGAGCTGTTTTTT.